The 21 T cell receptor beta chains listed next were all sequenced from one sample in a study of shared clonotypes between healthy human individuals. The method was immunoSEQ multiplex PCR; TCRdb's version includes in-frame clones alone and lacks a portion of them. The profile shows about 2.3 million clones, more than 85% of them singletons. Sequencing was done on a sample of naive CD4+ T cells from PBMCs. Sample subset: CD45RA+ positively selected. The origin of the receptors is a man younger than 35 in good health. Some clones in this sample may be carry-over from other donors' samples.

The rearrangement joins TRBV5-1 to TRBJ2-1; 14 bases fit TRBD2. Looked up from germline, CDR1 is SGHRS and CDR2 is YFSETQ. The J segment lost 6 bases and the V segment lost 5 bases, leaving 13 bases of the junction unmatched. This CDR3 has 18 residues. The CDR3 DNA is TGCGCCAGCAGTCGGGACAGGGGGACTAGCGGGAGTGGCAATGAGCAGTTCTTC. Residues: CASSRDRGTSGSGNEQFF.

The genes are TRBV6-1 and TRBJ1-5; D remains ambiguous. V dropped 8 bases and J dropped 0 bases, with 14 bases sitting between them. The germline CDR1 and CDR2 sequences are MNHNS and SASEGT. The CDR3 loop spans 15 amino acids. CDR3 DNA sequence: TGTGCCAGCCGCCCTACCCACAATAGCAATCAGCCCCAGCATTTT. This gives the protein CASRPTHNSNQPQHF.

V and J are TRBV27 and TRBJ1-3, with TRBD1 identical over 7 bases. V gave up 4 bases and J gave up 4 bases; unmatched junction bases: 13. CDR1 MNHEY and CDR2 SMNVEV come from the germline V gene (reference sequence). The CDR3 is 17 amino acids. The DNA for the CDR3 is TGTGCCAGCAGTTCCGCTTCAGGGGGTTTCTTAGGAAACACCATATATTTT. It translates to CASSSASGGFLGNTIYF.

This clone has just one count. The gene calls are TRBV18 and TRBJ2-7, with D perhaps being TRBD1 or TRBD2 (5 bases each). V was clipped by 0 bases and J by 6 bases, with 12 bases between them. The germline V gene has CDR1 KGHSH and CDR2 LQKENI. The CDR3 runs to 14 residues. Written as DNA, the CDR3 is TGTGCCAGCTCACCACCGACTTTGGGGACCGAGCAGTACTTC. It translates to CASSPPTLGTEQYF.

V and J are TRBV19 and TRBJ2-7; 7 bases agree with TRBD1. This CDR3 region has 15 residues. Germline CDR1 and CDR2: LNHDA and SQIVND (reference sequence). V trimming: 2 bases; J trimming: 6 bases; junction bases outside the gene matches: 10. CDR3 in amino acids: CASSITGTAAAEQYF. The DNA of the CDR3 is TGTGCCAGTAGTATAACCGGGACAGCGGCCGCCGAGCAGTACTTC.

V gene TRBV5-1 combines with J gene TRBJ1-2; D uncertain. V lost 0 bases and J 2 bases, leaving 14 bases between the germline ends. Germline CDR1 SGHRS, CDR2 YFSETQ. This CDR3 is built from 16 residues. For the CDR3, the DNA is TGCGCCAGCAGCTTGGACCCAGACCAGGCAAACTATGGCTACACCTTC. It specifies CASSLDPDQANYGYTF. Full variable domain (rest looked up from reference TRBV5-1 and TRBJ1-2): KAGVTQTPRYLIKTRGQQVTLSCSPISGHRSVSWYQQTPGQGLQFLFEYFSETQRNKGNFPGRFSGRQFSNSRSEMNVSTLELGDSALYLCASSLDPDQANYGYTFGSGTRLTVV.

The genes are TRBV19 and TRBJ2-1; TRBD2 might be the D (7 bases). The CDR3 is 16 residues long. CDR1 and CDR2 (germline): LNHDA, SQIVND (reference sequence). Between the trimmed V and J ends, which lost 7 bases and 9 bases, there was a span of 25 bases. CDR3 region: CASTTGRSRGATEQFF. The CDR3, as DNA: TGTGCCAGTACGACGGGACGTTCACGGGGGGCAACTGAGCAGTTCTTC.

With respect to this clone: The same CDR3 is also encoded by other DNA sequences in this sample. Here the CDR3 reads CASSVSGRGGDTQYF. As DNA, the CDR3 is TGTGCCAGCAGCGTATCCGGGAGGGGCGGAGATACGCAGTATTTT. V is TRBV9 and J is TRBJ2-3; 8 bases fit TRBD2. The CDR3 consists of 15 residues. Germline-derived CDR1 and CDR2 are SGDLS and YYNGEE. V was pared by 1 base and J by 5 bases, with 6 bases of the junction left unmatched.

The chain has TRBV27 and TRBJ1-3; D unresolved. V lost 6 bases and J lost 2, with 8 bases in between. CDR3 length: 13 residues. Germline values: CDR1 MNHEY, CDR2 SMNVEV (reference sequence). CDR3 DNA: TGTGCCAGCAGCCCCTTCCCTGGAAACACCATATATTTT. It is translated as CASSPFPGNTIYF.

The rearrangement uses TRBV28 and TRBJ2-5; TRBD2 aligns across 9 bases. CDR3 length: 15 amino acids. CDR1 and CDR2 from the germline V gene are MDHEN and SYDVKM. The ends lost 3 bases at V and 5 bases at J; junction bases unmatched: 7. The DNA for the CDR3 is TGTGCCAGCAGTTTTTACGGCGGGAGGGGCGAGACCCAGTACTTC. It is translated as CASSFYGGRGETQYF.

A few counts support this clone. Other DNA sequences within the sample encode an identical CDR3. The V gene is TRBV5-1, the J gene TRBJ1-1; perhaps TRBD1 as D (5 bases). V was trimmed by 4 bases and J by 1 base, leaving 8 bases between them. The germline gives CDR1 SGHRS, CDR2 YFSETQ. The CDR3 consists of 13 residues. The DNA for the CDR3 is TGCGCCAGCAGCCAGGGTCAGAACACTGAAGCTTTCTTT. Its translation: CASSQGQNTEAFF.

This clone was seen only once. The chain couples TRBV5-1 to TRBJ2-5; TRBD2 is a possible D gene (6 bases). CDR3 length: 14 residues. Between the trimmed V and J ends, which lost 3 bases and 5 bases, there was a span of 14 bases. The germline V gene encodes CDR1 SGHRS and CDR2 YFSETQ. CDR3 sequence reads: CASSSLTGSETQYF. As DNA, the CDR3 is TGCGCCAGCAGCTCACTAACCGGGAGCGAGACCCAGTACTTC. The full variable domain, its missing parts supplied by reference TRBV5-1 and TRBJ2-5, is KAGVTQTPRYLIKTRGQQVTLSCSPISGHRSVSWYQQTPGQGLQFLFEYFSETQRNKGNFPGRFSGRQFSNSRSEMNVSTLELGDSALYLCASSSLTGSETQYFGPGTRLLVL.

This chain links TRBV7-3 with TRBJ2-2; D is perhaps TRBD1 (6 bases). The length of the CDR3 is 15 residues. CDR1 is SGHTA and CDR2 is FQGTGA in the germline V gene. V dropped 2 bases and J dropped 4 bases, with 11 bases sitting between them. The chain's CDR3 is CASSLDRSGTGELFF. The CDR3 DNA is TGTGCCAGCAGCTTAGACAGGTCCGGCACCGGGGAGCTGTTTTTT.

The CDR3, as DNA: TGTGCCAGCAGCCAAGACGCCCAGGGCTTGTCTGGAAACACCATATATTTT. This gives the protein CASSQDAQGLSGNTIYF. The chain combines TRBV4-2 with TRBJ1-3; D is perhaps TRBD1 (5 bases). This CDR3 region has 17 residues. V shed 0 bases and J shed 1 base, with 13 bases lying between them. Germline loops: CDR1 LGHNA, CDR2 YNFKEQ.

The CDR3: CASQNRNRGNTEAFF. The DNA for the CDR3 is TGTGCCAGTCAAAATAGGAACAGGGGGAACACTGAAGCTTTCTTT. This chain links TRBV19 with TRBJ1-1, with TRBD1 matching 7 bases. The germline CDR1 and CDR2 sequences are LNHDA and SQIVND (reference sequence). The CDR3 contains 15 residues. V gave up 8 bases and J gave up 1 base; unmatched junction bases: 10.

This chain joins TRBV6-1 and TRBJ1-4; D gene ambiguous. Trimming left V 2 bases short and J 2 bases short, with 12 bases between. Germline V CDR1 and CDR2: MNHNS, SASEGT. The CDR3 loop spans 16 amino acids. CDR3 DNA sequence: TGTGCCAGCAGTGAATGGGCAGGTTTCACTAATGAAAAACTGTTTTTT. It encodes CASSEWAGFTNEKLFF.

The CDR3 DNA is TGTGCCAGCAGCTTAGGAAGGAAAAACATTCAGTACTTC. It codes for CASSLGRKNIQYF. The J gene is TRBJ2-4, the V gene TRBV5-6; D gene unclear. Germline lookup yields CDR1 SGHDT and CDR2 YYEEEE. V was pared by 2 bases and J by 4 bases, with 7 bases between. This CDR3 comprises 13 residues.

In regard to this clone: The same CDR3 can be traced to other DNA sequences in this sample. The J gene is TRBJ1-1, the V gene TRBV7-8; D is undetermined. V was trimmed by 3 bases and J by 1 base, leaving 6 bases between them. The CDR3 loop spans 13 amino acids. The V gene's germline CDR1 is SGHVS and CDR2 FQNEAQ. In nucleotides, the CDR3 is TGTGCCAGCAGCTTGGGCCGGAACACTGAAGCTTTCTTT. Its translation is CASSLGRNTEAFF.

CDR3 nucleotide sequence: TGTGCCAGCAGCTTGGGACAGGGGGCGGCCGGGGAGCTGTTTTTT. Translated: CASSLGQGAAGELFF. J is TRBJ2-2 and V is TRBV5-8; TRBD1 agrees at 10 bases. CDR1 is SGHTS and CDR2 is YDEGEE in the germline V gene. The V gene end was trimmed by 0 bases and the J gene end by 6 bases; junction bases not matched to a gene: 2. The CDR3 runs 15 residues.

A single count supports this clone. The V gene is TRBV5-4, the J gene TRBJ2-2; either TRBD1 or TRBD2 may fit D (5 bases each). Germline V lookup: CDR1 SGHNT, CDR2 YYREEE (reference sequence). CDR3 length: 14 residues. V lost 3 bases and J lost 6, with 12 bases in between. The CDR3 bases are TGTGCCAGCAGCTCGGCCATGGGGGCCGGGGAGCTGTTTTTT. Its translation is CASSSAMGAGELFF.

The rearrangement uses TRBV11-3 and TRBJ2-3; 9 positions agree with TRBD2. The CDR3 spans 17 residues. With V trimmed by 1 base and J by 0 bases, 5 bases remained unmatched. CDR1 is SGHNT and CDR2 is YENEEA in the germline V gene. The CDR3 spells CASSLGTSVTSTDTQYF. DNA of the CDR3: TGTGCCAGCAGCTTAGGGACTAGCGTTACTAGCACAGATACGCAGTATTTT.